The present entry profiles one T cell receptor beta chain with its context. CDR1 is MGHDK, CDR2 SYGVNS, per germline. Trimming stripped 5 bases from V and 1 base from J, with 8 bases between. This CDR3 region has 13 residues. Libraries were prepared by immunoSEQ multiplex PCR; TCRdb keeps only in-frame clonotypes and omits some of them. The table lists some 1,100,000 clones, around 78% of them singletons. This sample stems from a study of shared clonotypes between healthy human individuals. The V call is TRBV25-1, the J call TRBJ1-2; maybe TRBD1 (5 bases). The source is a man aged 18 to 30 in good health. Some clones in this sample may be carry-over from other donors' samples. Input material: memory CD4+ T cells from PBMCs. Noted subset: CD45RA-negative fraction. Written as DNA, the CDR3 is TGTGCCAGCAGTATACAGGTTAACTATGGCTACACCTTC. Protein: CASSIQVNYGYTF.